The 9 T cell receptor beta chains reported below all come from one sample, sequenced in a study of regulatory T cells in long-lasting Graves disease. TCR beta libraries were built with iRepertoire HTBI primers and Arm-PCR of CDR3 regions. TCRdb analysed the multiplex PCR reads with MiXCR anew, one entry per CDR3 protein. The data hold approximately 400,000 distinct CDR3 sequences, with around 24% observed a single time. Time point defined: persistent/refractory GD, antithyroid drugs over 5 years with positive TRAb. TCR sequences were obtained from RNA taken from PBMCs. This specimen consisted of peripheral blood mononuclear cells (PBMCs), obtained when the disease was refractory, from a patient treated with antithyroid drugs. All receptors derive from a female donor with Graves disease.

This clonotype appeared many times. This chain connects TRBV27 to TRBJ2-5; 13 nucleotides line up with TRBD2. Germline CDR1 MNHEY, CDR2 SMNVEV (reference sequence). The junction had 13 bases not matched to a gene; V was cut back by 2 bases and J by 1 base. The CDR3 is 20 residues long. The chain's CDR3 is CASSLRQQRTSGSSQETQYF. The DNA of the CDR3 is TGTGCCAGCAGTTTACGCCAACAAAGGACTAGCGGGAGTTCCCAAGAGACCCAGTACTTC.

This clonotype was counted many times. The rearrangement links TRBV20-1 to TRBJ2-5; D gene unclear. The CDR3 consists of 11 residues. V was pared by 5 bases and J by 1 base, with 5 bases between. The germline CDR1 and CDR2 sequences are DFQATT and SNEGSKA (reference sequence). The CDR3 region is CSARGQETQYF. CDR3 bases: TGCAGTGCTCGTGGCCAAGAGACCCAGTACTTC.

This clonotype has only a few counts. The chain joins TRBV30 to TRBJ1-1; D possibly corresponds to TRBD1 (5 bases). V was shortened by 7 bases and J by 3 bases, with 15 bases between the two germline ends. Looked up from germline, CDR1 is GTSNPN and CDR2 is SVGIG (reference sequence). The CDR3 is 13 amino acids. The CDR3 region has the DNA TGTGCCTACACGGTCAGGGCGTACACTGAAGCTTTCTTT. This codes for CAYTVRAYTEAFF.

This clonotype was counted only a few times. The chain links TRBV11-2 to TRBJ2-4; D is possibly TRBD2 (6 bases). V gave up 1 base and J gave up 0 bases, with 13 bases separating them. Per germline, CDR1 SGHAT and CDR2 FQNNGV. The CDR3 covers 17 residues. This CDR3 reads CASSLGYGGEAKNIQYF. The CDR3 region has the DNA TGTGCCAGCAGCTTAGGTTACGGAGGGGAAGCCAAAAACATTCAGTACTTC.

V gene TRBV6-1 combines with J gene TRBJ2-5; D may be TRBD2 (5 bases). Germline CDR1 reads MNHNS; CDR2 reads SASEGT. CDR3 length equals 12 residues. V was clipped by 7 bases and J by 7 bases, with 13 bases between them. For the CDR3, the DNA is TGTGCCAGCACCAACGCACGGGGGACCCAGTACTTC. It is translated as CASTNARGTQYF.

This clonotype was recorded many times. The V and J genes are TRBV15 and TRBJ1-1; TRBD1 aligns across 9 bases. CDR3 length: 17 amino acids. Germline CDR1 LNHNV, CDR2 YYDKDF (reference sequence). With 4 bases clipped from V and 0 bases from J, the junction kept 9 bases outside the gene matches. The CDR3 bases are TGTGCCACCAGCAAGGACAGGGGCGGACGTGTGAACACTGAAGCTTTCTTT. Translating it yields CATSKDRGGRVNTEAFF.

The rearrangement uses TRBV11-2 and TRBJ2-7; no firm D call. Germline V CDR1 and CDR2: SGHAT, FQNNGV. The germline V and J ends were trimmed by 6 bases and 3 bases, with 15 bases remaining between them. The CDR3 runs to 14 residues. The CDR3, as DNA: TGTGCCAGCAGTTTCCTCGCCCTTAGCTACGAGCAGTACTTC. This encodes CASSFLALSYEQYF.

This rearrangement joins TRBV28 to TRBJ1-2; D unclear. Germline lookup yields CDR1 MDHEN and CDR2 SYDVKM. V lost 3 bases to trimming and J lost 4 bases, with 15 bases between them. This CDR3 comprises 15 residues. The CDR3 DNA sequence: TGTGCCAGCAGTTTCCAACTGACCCCCTTCTATGGCTACACCTTC. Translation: CASSFQLTPFYGYTF.

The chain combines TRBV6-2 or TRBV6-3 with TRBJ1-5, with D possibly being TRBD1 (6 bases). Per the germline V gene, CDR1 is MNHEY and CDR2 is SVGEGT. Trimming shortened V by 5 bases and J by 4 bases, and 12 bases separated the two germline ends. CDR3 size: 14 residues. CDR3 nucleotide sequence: TGTGCCAGCAGTAGAGACAGGCTAAATCAGCCCCAGCATTTT. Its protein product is CASSRDRLNQPQHF.